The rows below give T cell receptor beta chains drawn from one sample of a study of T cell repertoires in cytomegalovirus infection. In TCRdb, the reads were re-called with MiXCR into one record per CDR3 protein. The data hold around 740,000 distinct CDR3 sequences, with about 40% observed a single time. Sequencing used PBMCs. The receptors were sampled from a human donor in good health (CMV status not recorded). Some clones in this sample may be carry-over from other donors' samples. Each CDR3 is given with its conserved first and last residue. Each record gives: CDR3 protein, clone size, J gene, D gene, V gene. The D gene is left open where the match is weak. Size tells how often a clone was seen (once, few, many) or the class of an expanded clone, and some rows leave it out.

CASSPYRAPDGYTF,few,TRBJ1-2,NA,TRBV27
CASTNSHRGNTEAFF,NA,TRBJ1-1,TRBD1,TRBV12-3/TRBV12-4
CSAIIGETQYF,NA,TRBJ2-5,NA,TRBV20-1
CASRFGWGGSYNEQFF,once,TRBJ2-1,TRBD2,TRBV28
CASTTTRTGTGELFF,once,TRBJ2-2,NA,TRBV28
CAWSVGGGANVLTF,NA,TRBJ2-6,NA,TRBV30
CASSARDTQYF,NA,TRBJ2-3,NA,TRBV19
CASSLLGANGYTF,NA,TRBJ1-2,NA,TRBV28
CASRSGQNTGELFF,many,TRBJ2-2,NA,TRBV7-9
CASSQGTGGEDYGYTF,NA,TRBJ1-2,TRBD1,TRBV5-4
CASSQDFGGVRNNEPFF,NA,TRBJ2-1,NA,TRBV4-2
CAISGPGRDEQYF,NA,TRBJ2-7,NA,TRBV10-3
CASSPGRGRSTDTQYF,NA,TRBJ2-3,TRBD2,TRBV5-6
CATSREGNEQYF,NA,TRBJ2-7,NA,TRBV15
CAISQTGEGHQPQHF,once,TRBJ1-5,TRBD1,TRBV10-3
CASSLIPVGEETQYF,NA,TRBJ2-5,NA,TRBV7-9
CASSDLDRGQVTDTQYF,NA,TRBJ2-3,TRBD1,TRBV25-1
CASSFSLFGGSMNTEAFF,many,TRBJ1-1,NA,TRBV28
CSARGPWAVGKSPLHF,NA,TRBJ1-6,NA,TRBV20-1
CASRTGGANQPQHF,NA,TRBJ1-5,TRBD1,TRBV6-5
CASTQDRPPYEQYF,NA,TRBJ2-7,TRBD1,TRBV25-1
CASKQDTNYGYTF,NA,TRBJ1-2,NA,TRBV28
CSARDRKKGGTEAFF,NA,TRBJ1-1,NA,TRBV20-1
CASSLVWRPPGNTIYF,NA,TRBJ1-3,NA,TRBV11-2
CASSSEGGTANSPLHF,NA,TRBJ1-6,TRBD1,TRBV11-1
CASRRRSGETQYF,few,TRBJ2-5,NA,TRBV19
CASSILGRGAYEQYF,NA,TRBJ2-7,NA,TRBV19
CASSYIRQNTEAFF,many,TRBJ1-1,NA,TRBV7-2